The 32 T cell receptor beta chains given below trace back to one sample, sequenced in a study of blood T cell repertoires in COVID-19. This table comes from immunoSEQ multiplex PCR, and its TCRdb copy is limited to in-frame clones, with some not included. The data contain approximately 280,000 clones, roughly 91% of them singletons. The sequencing sample was made of peripheral blood. Receptors originate from a man aged 40-50 years with acute or convalescent COVID-19.

The rearrangement links TRBV6-5 to TRBJ1-4; the D is unclear. The V end was cut by 10 bases, the J end by 0 bases, with 9 bases between. Germline V CDR1 and CDR2: MNHEY, SVGAGI. CDR3 length equals 13 residues. CDR3 sequence (DNA): TGTGCCACCAAGCGTGCAACTAATGAAAAACTGTTTTTT. Translating gives CATKRATNEKLFF.

The J gene is TRBJ2-3, the V gene TRBV7-3; D unclear. V lost 2 bases, J lost 0 bases, and 6 bases lay in between. The CDR3 runs to 14 residues. In germline, CDR1 is SGHTA, CDR2 FQGTGA. The CDR3 nucleotides are TGTGCCAGCAGCTTAGAGAGGAGCACAGATACGCAGTATTTT. Translation: CASSLERSTDTQYF.

This chain uses TRBV5-1 with TRBJ1-2, with 7 bases aligning to TRBD1. V trimming: 4 bases; J trimming: 8 bases; junction bases outside the gene matches: 14. Germline V gene data show CDR1 as SGHRS and CDR2 as YFSETQ. The CDR3 length is 15 residues. This CDR3 reads CASSPKQGFRGGYTF. The CDR3, as DNA: TGCGCCAGCAGCCCCAAACAGGGGTTTCGGGGCGGCTACACCTTC.

The rearrangement links TRBV29-1 to TRBJ2-1; D perhaps matches TRBD2 (5 bases). The germline V gene encodes CDR1 SQVTM and CDR2 ANQGSEA. V shed 2 bases and J shed 7 bases, with 18 bases lying between them. The CDR3 has 15 amino acids. For the CDR3, the DNA is TGCAGCGTTGAAAAGGAGGTTTCACTTCTTAATGAGCAGTTCTTC. Its translation is CSVEKEVSLLNEQFF.

The chain combines TRBV3-1 (or the pseudogene TRBV3-2) with TRBJ2-1, with 10 bases aligning to TRBD1. The trim removed 4 bases at V and 5 bases at J, leaving 5 bases unmatched. The CDR3 is made up of 15 amino acids. The V gene's germline CDR1 is LGHDT and CDR2 YNNKEL (reference sequence). This CDR3 reads CASSLRGTGDNEQFF. CDR3 nucleotides: TGTGCCAGCAGCCTAAGGGGGACAGGGGACAATGAGCAGTTCTTC.

This chain uses TRBV5-1 with TRBJ1-2; D is possibly TRBD1 (5 bases). The CDR3 covers 13 residues. Germline V lookup: CDR1 SGHRS, CDR2 YFSETQ. V shed 0 bases and J shed 8 bases, with 11 bases lying between them. The CDR3 DNA sequence: TGCGCCAGCAGCTTGGTAGGGGTCGACGGCTACACCTTC. Amino acid sequence: CASSLVGVDGYTF.

The chain uses TRBV2 and TRBJ1-2; D possibly corresponds to TRBD1 (5 bases). V lost 3 bases and J 6 bases, leaving 11 bases between the germline ends. The germline gives CDR1 SNHLY, CDR2 FYNNEI. The CDR3 has 13 amino acids. DNA of the CDR3: TGTGCCAGCAGTGATCAAGGGGTTAATGGCTACACCTTC. This encodes CASSDQGVNGYTF.

The chain couples TRBV9 to TRBJ2-3, with a possible D match to TRBD2 (5 bases). There are 14 residues in the CDR3. Germline V gene sequence: CDR1 SGDLS, CDR2 YYNGEE. Trimming shortened V by 0 bases and J by 6 bases, and 11 bases separated the two germline ends. The CDR3 loop is CASSVEGLHDTQYF. Written as DNA, the CDR3 is TGTGCCAGCAGCGTAGAAGGACTCCACGATACGCAGTATTTT.

This chain links TRBV5-5 with TRBJ1-5, with D perhaps TRBD1 (5 bases). The germline CDR1 and CDR2 sequences are SGHKS and YYEKEE (reference sequence). The germline V and J ends were trimmed by 0 bases and 4 bases, with 11 bases remaining between them. The CDR3 consists of 15 residues. CDR3 nucleotides: TGTGCCAGCAGCTTGGAGGACACTCTTAATCAGCCCCAGCATTTT. Protein product: CASSLEDTLNQPQHF.

The chain has TRBV3-1 (or the pseudogene TRBV3-2) and TRBJ2-7; the D is unclear. Germline V gene lookup returns CDR1 LGHDT and CDR2 YNNKEL (reference sequence). The CDR3 is made up of 12 amino acids. V shed 1 base and J shed 3 bases, with 4 bases lying between them. DNA for the CDR3: TGTGCCAGCAGCCAAGCTTACTACGAGCAGTACTTC. Its translation: CASSQAYYEQYF.

The gene calls are TRBV9 and TRBJ2-7; the D gene is possibly TRBD2 (6 bases). The CDR3 has 15 residues. Germline V lookup: CDR1 SGDLS, CDR2 YYNGEE. V gave up 0 bases and J gave up 1 base, with 11 bases separating them. The CDR3 DNA reads as TGTGCCAGCAGCGTAGGGGACGGGGGTTCCTACGAGCAGTACTTC. It codes for CASSVGDGGSYEQYF.

V gene TRBV9 combines with J gene TRBJ1-6; D is perhaps TRBD1 (5 bases). Germline V gene sequence: CDR1 SGDLS, CDR2 YYNGEE. The ends were cut back, 4 bases at V and 7 bases at J, with 18 bases in the middle. This CDR3 comprises 16 residues. CDR3 sequence: CASSPVDPEGNSPLHF. The CDR3 nucleotides read TGTGCCAGCAGCCCGGTGGACCCGGAGGGGAATTCACCCCTCCACTTT.

The genes are TRBV6-5 and TRBJ1-2; D possibly corresponds to TRBD1 (5 bases). V gave up 6 bases and J gave up 4 bases, with 15 bases separating them. This CDR3 region has 14 residues. Germline CDR1 reads MNHEY; CDR2 reads SVGAGI. This chain's CDR3 is CASSQGQGLYGYTF. The CDR3 DNA reads as TGTGCCAGCAGCCAAGGGCAGGGACTCTATGGCTACACCTTC.

The sample holds one count of this clone. The chain joins TRBV6-6 to TRBJ1-3; 7 nucleotides agree with TRBD1. The V segment lost 6 bases and the J segment 2 bases; nucleotides outside the gene matches: 4. Germline CDR1 is MNHNY and CDR2 is SVGAGI (reference sequence). This CDR3 spans 14 amino acids. Here the CDR3 DNA reads TGTGCCAGCAGCCGGGGGACAGCTGGAAACACCATATATTTT. Protein product: CASSRGTAGNTIYF.

The chain uses TRBV5-4 and TRBJ1-2, with 7 bases fitting TRBD1. The CDR3 has 15 residues. Germline V lookup: CDR1 SGHNT, CDR2 YYREEE (reference sequence). V was clipped by 2 bases and J by 2 bases; unmatched bases: 6. Here the CDR3 reads CASSLPGQPNYGYTF. CDR3 in DNA: TGTGCCAGCAGCTTACCGGGACAGCCAAACTATGGCTACACCTTC.

The V call is TRBV19, the J call TRBJ2-2; D possibly corresponds to TRBD1 (5 bases). This CDR3 region has 15 residues. The germline CDR1 and CDR2 sequences are LNHDA and SQIVND (reference sequence). Trimming left V 1 base short and J 0 bases short, with 6 bases between. The CDR3 spells CASSIGGTNTGELFF. DNA for the CDR3: TGTGCCAGTAGTATAGGGGGCACGAACACCGGGGAGCTGTTTTTT.

This sequence joins TRBV6-5 and TRBJ2-6, with TRBD1 matching over 7 bases. Germline lookup yields CDR1 MNHEY and CDR2 SVGAGI. The CDR3 covers 15 residues. V lost 7 bases and J lost 0; bases outside the gene matches: 3. Here the CDR3 reads CASTRGSSGANVLTF. The CDR3 coding sequence is TGTGCCAGCACCAGGGGGAGCTCTGGGGCCAACGTCCTGACTTTC.

V and J are TRBV19 and TRBJ2-2, with D possibly TRBD1 on 6 matching bases. The V and J ends lost 6 bases and 3 bases respectively, with 11 bases between them. The CDR3 has 14 residues. Germline CDR1 and CDR2: LNHDA and SQIVND (reference sequence). This CDR3 is CASRWDIYTGELFF. CDR3 in DNA: TGTGCCAGTAGATGGGACATTTACACCGGGGAGCTGTTTTTT.

The V gene is TRBV19, the J gene TRBJ2-2; D might be TRBD1 (5 bases). Germline V gives CDR1 LNHDA, CDR2 SQIVND (reference sequence). V was pared by 5 bases and J by 7 bases, with 20 bases between. CDR3 length: 16 residues. Here the CDR3 reads CASSPTGAPNHGELFF. The CDR3 nucleotides are TGTGCCAGTAGTCCTACTGGGGCTCCAAACCACGGGGAGCTGTTTTTT.

The gene calls are TRBV30 and TRBJ2-2, with no clear D. V gave up 2 bases and J gave up 4 bases, with 17 bases separating them. Germline CDR1 GTSNPN, CDR2 SVGIG (reference sequence). CDR3 length: 16 amino acids. The CDR3 nucleotides are TGTGCCTGGAGTAGCTTCGACCCAGGCCCCACCGGGGAGCTGTTTTTT. The encoded protein is CAWSSFDPGPTGELFF.

The chain uses TRBV30 and TRBJ2-3, with 9 positions matching TRBD2. The CDR3 length is 15 residues. J lost 2 bases, V lost 0 bases, and 3 bases had no gene match. Germline V gives CDR1 GTSNPN, CDR2 SVGIG (reference sequence). The chain's CDR3 is CAWSVVGLATDTQYF. The CDR3 region has the DNA TGTGCCTGGAGTGTAGTGGGACTAGCCACAGATACGCAGTATTTT.

Notes on this clone: Other nucleotide sequences from this sample produce the same CDR3. This chain links TRBV5-4 with TRBJ2-3; TRBD1 matches 7 bases. V lost 0 bases, J lost 5 bases, and 0 bases stayed unmatched. The V gene's germline CDR1 is SGHNT and CDR2 YYREEE (reference sequence). CDR3 length: 13 amino acids. The CDR3 DNA reads TGTGCCAGCAGCTTGGCAGGGGGAGATACGCAGTATTTT. This translates into CASSLAGGDTQYF.

The chain couples TRBV9 to TRBJ1-4; the D is unclear. Per the germline V gene, CDR1 is SGDLS and CDR2 is YYNGEE. The CDR3 covers 14 residues. V gave up 3 bases and J gave up 6 bases, with 12 bases separating them. The CDR3 DNA sequence: TGTGCCAGCAGCGGAGGACTAAGTCATGAAAAACTGTTTTTT. Encoded protein: CASSGGLSHEKLFF.

The chain links TRBV12-3 or TRBV12-4 to TRBJ2-7; the D gene is possibly TRBD1 (5 bases). V dropped 6 bases and J dropped 5 bases, with 11 bases sitting between them. This CDR3 has 12 residues. In DNA, the CDR3 is TGTGCCAGCAGGCTGGTGGGGCACGAGCAGTACTTC. It yields the protein CASRLVGHEQYF.

This chain uses TRBV25-1 with TRBJ2-7, with 7 nucleotides matching TRBD1. The J segment lost 6 bases and the V segment lost 4 bases, leaving 9 bases of the junction unmatched. The germline V gene encodes CDR1 MGHDK and CDR2 SYGVNS. The CDR3 covers 14 residues. CDR3 coding DNA: TGTGCCAGCAGTGCCCTGAGACAGGGCCTCGAGCAGTACTTC. Its translation is CASSALRQGLEQYF.

This chain joins TRBV4-2 and TRBJ1-6; D call uncertain. The CDR3 contains 15 residues. Germline CDR1 LGHNA, CDR2 YNFKEQ. Trimming removed 4 bases from V and 7 bases from J, with 14 bases in between. The CDR3 sequence: CASSLEGEGNSPLHF. For the CDR3, the DNA is TGTGCCAGCAGCCTCGAGGGAGAGGGAAATTCACCCCTCCACTTT.

This clone was counted a few times. This sequence joins TRBV12-5 and TRBJ2-2; a weak D match, TRBD2 (5 bases). CDR3 size: 13 residues. Germline CDR1 reads LGHNT; CDR2 reads FRNRAP. V lost 0 bases and J lost 7, with 6 bases in between. The CDR3 loop reads CASGLVSGGELFF. CDR3 sequence (DNA): TGTGCTAGTGGTTTGGTAAGCGGCGGGGAGCTGTTTTTT.

The chain has TRBV11-3 and TRBJ1-4, with D uncertain. The V end lost 3 bases, the J end lost 10 bases, and 9 bases lay between the germline ends. This CDR3 is 12 amino acids long. Germline CDR1 and CDR2: SGHNT and YENEEA. CDR3 loop: CASSFGPRKLFF. In DNA form, the CDR3 reads TGTGCCAGCAGCTTTGGGCCCAGAAAACTGTTTTTT.

This chain connects TRBV5-1 to TRBJ2-2; a possible D gene is TRBD2 (5 bases). The germline V gene encodes CDR1 SGHRS and CDR2 YFSETQ. The V and J ends lost 2 bases and 8 bases respectively, with 10 bases between them. This CDR3 has 13 residues. This chain's CDR3 is CASSFDPGGELFF. The CDR3 DNA sequence: TGCGCCAGCAGCTTCGACCCGGGAGGGGAGCTGTTTTTT. Variable domain in full (rest from reference TRBV5-1 and TRBJ2-2): KAGVTQTPRYLIKTRGQQVTLSCSPISGHRSVSWYQQTPGQGLQFLFEYFSETQRNKGNFPGRFSGRQFSNSRSEMNVSTLELGDSALYLCASSFDPGGELFFGEGSRLTVL.

This rearrangement joins TRBV27 to TRBJ1-1; tentative D call: TRBD1 (6 bases). Germline V lookup: CDR1 MNHEY, CDR2 SMNVEV (reference sequence). V was cut by 7 bases and J by 1 base, with 16 bases left in between. This CDR3 has 15 residues. The CDR3 nucleotides are TGTGCCAGCACCGAGAGGCTACAGGGGAACACTGAAGCTTTCTTT. This gives the protein CASTERLQGNTEAFF.

The CDR3 sequence is CASSERGSFNDEQYF. CDR3 coding DNA: TGTGCCAGCAGTGAAAGGGGCAGCTTTAACGACGAGCAGTACTTC. The genes are TRBV2 and TRBJ2-7; tentative D call: TRBD1 (5 bases). CDR3 length: 15 residues. Germline CDR1 SNHLY, CDR2 FYNNEI. Trimming left V 2 bases short and J 5 bases short, with 16 bases between.

CDR3 nucleotides: TGTGCCAGCAGTGAACTTCCGCCCCAGCATTTT. The encoded protein is CASSELPPQHF. This chain joins TRBV6-1 and TRBJ1-5, with no clear D. Looked up from germline, CDR1 is MNHNS and CDR2 is SASEGT. The CDR3 extends over 11 amino acids. V was pared by 2 bases and J by 9 bases, with 5 bases between.